The entry that follows covers one TCR beta chain sequence. J lost 0 bases, V lost 5 bases, and 9 bases had no gene match. Germline CDR1 reads SGHAT; CDR2 reads FQNNGV. The CDR3 has 17 residues. The sample belongs to a study of blood T cell repertoires in COVID-19. TCRdb keeps only in-frame clones here, not all; method: immunoSEQ multiplex PCR. The table lists about 60,000 clones, over 60% of them singletons. The receptor was derived from a woman in her 70s with COVID-19, enrolled during active disease. What was sequenced was peripheral blood. The chain recombines TRBV11-2 with TRBJ2-2; 7 bases fit TRBD1. CDR3 nucleotides: TGTGCCAGCAGCCAGGAGAAGACAGGGACGAACACCGGGGAGCTGTTTTTT. The encoded protein is CASSQEKTGTNTGELFF. Full variable domain (missing parts from reference TRBV11-2 and TRBJ2-2): EAGVAQSPRYKIIEKRQSVAFWCNPISGHATLYWYQQILGQGPKLLIQFQNNGVVDDSQLPKDRFSAERLKGVDSTLKIQPAKLEDSAVYLCASSQEKTGTNTGELFFGEGSRLTVL.